The present entry profiles one T cell receptor beta chain with its context. CDR3 length equals 13 residues. CDR1 is LNHDA, CDR2 SQIVND, per germline (reference sequence). V was trimmed by 5 bases and J by 4 bases, leaving 9 bases between them. The data originate from a study of blood T cell repertoires in COVID-19. Study-level information: Both acute and convalescent COVID-19 samples were obtained from the United States, Italy and Spain. The cDNA or gDNA used as material had been derived from T cells, B-cell-depleted T cells, or PBMCs.

Per the original data handling: Counts of nucleated cells, estimated from reference gene primer amplification, were obtained. TCRdb's copy holds only in-frame clones and misses some; the assay was immunoSEQ multiplex PCR. The V and J calls and clone size come from that table; D and trimming were worked out from the DNA. The table records roughly 160,000 clones, around 85% of them present only once. The clonotype originates from a man aged 55 to 70 with acute or convalescent COVID-19. The sequencing sample was made of peripheral blood. The rearrangement links TRBV19 to TRBJ1-5, with unresolved D. The CDR3 spells CASSVPGNQPQHF. The DNA of the CDR3 is TGTGCCAGTAGTGTCCCGGGAAATCAGCCCCAGCATTTT.